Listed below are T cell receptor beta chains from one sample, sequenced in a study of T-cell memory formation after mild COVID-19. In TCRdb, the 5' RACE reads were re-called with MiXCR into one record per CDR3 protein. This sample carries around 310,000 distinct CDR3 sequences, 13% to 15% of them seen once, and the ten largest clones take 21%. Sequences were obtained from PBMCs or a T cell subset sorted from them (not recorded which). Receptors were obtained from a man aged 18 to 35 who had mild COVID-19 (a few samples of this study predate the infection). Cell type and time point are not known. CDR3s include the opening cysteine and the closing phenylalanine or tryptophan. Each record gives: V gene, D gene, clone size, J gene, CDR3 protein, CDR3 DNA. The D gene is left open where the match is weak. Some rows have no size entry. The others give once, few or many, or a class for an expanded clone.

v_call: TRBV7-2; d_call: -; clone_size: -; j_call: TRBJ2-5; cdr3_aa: CASSQSLQGSETQYF; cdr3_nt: TGTGCCAGCAGCCAGAGCCTACAGGGTTCAGAGACCCAGTACTTC
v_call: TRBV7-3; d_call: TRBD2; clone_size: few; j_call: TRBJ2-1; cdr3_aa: CASSLTGRGGHNEQFF; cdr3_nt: TGTGCCAGCAGCTTAACGGGCCGGGGGGGCCACAATGAGCAGTTCTTC
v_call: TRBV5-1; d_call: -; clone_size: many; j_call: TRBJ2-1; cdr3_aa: CASSYRGSSYNEQFF; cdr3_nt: TGCGCCAGCAGCTACCGGGGGAGCTCCTACAATGAGCAGTTCTTC
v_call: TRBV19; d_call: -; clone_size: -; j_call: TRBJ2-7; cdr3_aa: CASSQRAAGGQYF; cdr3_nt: TGTGCCAGTAGTCAACGGGCCGCAGGCGGGCAGTACTTC
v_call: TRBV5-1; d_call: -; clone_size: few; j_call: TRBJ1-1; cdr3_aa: CASSLGGGARENTEAFF; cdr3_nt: TGCGCCAGCAGCTTGGGGGGCGGCGCCAGGGAGAACACTGAAGCTTTCTTT
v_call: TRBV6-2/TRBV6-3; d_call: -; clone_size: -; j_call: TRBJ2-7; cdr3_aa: CASRRVGDEQYF; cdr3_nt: TGTGCCAGCAGGAGGGTAGGGGACGAGCAGTACTTC
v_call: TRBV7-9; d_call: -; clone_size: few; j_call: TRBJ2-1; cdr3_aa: CASTPERGNYNEQFF; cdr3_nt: TGTGCCAGCACCCCAGAGAGGGGTAATTACAATGAGCAGTTCTTC
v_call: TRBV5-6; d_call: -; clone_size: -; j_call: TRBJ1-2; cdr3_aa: CASSSNRGGGYGYTF; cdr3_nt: TGTGCCAGCAGCTCAAACCGCGGCGGAGGCTATGGCTACACCTTC
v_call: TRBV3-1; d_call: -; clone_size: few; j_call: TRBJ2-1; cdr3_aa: CASTPGGGGPHNEQFF; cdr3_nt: TGTGCCAGCACTCCAGGGGGCGGGGGACCCCATAATGAGCAGTTCTTC
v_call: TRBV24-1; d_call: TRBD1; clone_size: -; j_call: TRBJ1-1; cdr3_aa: CATSGHRGHNTEAFF; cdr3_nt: TGTGCCACCAGTGGGCACAGGGGGCATAACACTGAAGCTTTCTTT
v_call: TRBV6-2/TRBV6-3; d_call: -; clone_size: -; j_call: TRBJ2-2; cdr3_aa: CASSFRDPGELFF; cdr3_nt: TGTGCCAGCAGTTTCCGCGATCCCGGGGAGCTGTTTTTT
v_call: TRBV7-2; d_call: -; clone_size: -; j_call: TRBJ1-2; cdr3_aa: CASNWTPGTYYGYTF; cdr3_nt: TGTGCCAGCAATTGGACCCCCGGGACATACTATGGCTACACCTTC
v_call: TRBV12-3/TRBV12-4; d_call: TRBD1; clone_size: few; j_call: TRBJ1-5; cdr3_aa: CASSLSQGGYQPQHF; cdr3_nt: TGTGCCAGCAGTTTGAGTCAGGGGGGCTATCAGCCCCAGCATTTT
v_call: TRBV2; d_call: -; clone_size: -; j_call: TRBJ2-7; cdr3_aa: CASRAPKNTYEQYF; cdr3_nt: TGTGCCAGCAGGGCACCAAAAAATACCTACGAGCAGTACTTC
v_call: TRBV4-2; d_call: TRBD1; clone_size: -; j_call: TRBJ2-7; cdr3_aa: CASSPWGTGWNEQYF; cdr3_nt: TGTGCCAGCAGCCCCTGGGGGACAGGGTGGAACGAGCAGTACTTC